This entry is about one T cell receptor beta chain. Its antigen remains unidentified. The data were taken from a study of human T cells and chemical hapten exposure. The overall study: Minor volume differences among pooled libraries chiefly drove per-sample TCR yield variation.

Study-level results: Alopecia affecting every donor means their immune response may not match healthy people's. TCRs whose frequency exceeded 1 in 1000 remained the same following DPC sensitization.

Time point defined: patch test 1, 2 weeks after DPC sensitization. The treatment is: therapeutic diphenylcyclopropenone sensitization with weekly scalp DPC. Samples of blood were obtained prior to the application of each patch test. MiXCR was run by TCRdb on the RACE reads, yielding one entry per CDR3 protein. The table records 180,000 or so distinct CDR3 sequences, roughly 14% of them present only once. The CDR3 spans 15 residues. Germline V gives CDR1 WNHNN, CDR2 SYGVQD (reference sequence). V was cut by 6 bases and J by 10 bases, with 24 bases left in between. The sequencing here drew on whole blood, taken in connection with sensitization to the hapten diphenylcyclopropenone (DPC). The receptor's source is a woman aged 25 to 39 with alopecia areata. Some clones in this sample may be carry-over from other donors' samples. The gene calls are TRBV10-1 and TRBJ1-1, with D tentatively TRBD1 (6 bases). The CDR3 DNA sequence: TGCGCCAGCAGCGGGGCGTCGGGGGCCCGAGGGATAGCTTTCTTT. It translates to CASSGASGARGIAFF.